This T cell receptor (beta chain) was found in a study of vaccination and CD4 T cells after COVID-19. An Oncomine TCR Beta short-read assay was used to sequence the DNA from cultured CD4+ T cells. One entry per CDR3 protein, called by TCRdb with MiXCR from the PCR reads. This sample has about 6,900 distinct CDR3 sequences, with about 55% found just once. Comments on this clonotype: Its antigen is not identified.

The CDR3 runs to 14 residues. The germline gives CDR1 SGHNT, CDR2 YENEEA. Between the trimmed V and J ends, which lost 5 bases and 7 bases, there was a span of 12 bases. Indicated treatment: roughly 11-day PBMC culture with coronavirus spike peptide pools or control peptides (ViraFEST assay). Samples of CD4+ T cells were obtained from the unexposed donor before the COVID-19 pandemic (2011-2018). V gene TRBV11-3 combines with J gene TRBJ1-6; D may be TRBD1 (6 bases). This TCR derives from a human donor in good health. Input material: CD4+ T cells from blood, cultured in vitro. The CDR3 protein is CASSTGQQNSPLHF. Written as DNA, the CDR3 is TGTGCCAGCAGCACCGGACAGCAGAATTCACCCCTCCACTTT.